This record covers a single T cell receptor beta chain. This receptor's antigen is unknown. Per-base qualities were not stored, and no clone one base away is much larger. The sample originates from a study of cytomegalovirus exposure and HLA in healthy donors (dated by TCRdb to 2016 to 2017). Some background on the complete study: An earlier analysis of approximately 640 of the donors reported 276 Gb of sequence data and roughly 100 million unique TCR beta sequences from 150 million to 200 million T cells. About 300 gigabases of sequencing data and tens of millions of unique TCR sequences were included in an early release covering roughly 600 HLA-typed donors. The genetic ancestry cluster associated with self-reported Caucasian donors included about four fifths of the 350 to 500 genotyped donors. The study aimed to test whether signatures of past pathogen exposure could be identified by cataloging public T cell receptors. The T cell repertoires of 666 subjects were profiled by immunosequencing and related to cytomegalovirus serostatus. A separate validation cohort of some 130 different subjects was used in addition to the approximately 610-subject first cohort. To predict cytomegalovirus infection status, the study brought together high-throughput TCR immunosequencing, statistical association of individual TCRs with disease status, and machine learning. A later analysis re-examined previously published TCR beta repertoires from over 500 donors and added high-resolution HLA genotyping to investigate patterns of TCR occurrence. In the later analysis, no new phenotypic data were used to find candidate immune exposures; instead, reliance was placed on TCR beta sequences and their occurrence across donors. An earlier analysis of 587 of the donors used high-throughput TCR beta sequencing to judge whether each TCR beta V gene segment behaved as functional or pseudogenic. Donor age, sex, ethnicity and CMV serostatus were compiled together with the repertoire data. A later genetic analysis took genome-wide SNP genotypes for 398 of the 666 donors and used that subset as a discovery cohort. Every repertoire in the discovery cohort had been generated on one and the same sequencing platform. Class I and class II HLA loci were covered by the typing at four-digit resolution. Typing coverage varied by locus: roughly 620-630 donors for A, B, C, DRB1 and DQB1; approximately 500 for DQA1; 606 for DPA1; under 490 for DPB1. A few DR-DQ haplotypes were treated as single units for association and clustering because of strong linkage in the cohort. On average, roughly 250,000 unique TCR beta nucleotide sequences were sequenced per donor among 398 genotyped donors of the cohort, with 15% to 20% of those sequences being non-productive. General findings and caveats noted by the study authors: In vitro tests confirmed that a few of the cytomegalovirus-associated TCR beta chains recognize cytomegalovirus antigens. While some public TCRs were present in many individuals, most TCR sequences turned up only very rarely across donors. In a later analysis, several top co-occurrence clusters were reported to appear linked to parvovirus B19, influenza, CMV and Epstein-Barr virus. In both the original and validation cohorts, the classifier was reported to diagnose cytomegalovirus status with high specificity and sensitivity. A later analysis associated roughly 17,000 TCR beta sequences with specific HLA alleles at a false discovery rate of 0.05. V-gene and J-gene trimming of TCR beta chains was associated with a missense DCLRE1C variant in a later genetic analysis, and the association was replicated in an independent cohort. In this cohort, only TCR beta chains were sequenced, and detectable features were limited by the absence of alpha or paired-chain data. For the cohort, immune exposure information was limited to CMV serostatus. In the study, about 150 TCR beta chains were listed as associated with cytomegalovirus. A further reported finding was that TCR beta sequences accurately predicted the HLA-A and HLA-B alleles for most subjects in the first cohort. Roughly 15 rarely observed V segments, including chromosome 9 orphons, were excluded from the earlier analysis of approximately 600 of the donors because counts were too low. Roughly uniform sequencing depth across donors was assumed in presence/absence analyses, although this assumption may not hold. The 87-base-pair reads could not distinguish some IMGT-functional V segments, including TRBV6-2 and TRBV6-3, so those segments were excluded. Assigning TCR associations to individual alleles was difficult when HLA alleles, especially DR and DQ, strongly co-occurred. A later genetic analysis reported fewer N-insertions in productive TCRs among donors in an Asian-associated ancestry cluster than the roughly 700-donor mean. Most CMV-associated TCR beta chains appeared to be HLA-restricted in a later analysis, and the HLA associations seemed to be driven largely by CMV exposure. In an earlier analysis of about 550 of the donors, most TCR beta V segments were observed in productive rearrangements about 87% or about 30% of the time, broadly matching IMGT annotations. It was suggested by the authors that the approach could potentially be generalized to other disease states and immunological phenotypes. Linkage disequilibrium might explain the correlated functional status among segregating V segments, but an unknown experimental factor could not be excluded. A later analysis found that TCR association rates varied across HLA loci, with DRB1 alleles showing the most associated TCRs and HLA-C alleles the fewest. Because HLA typing was unavailable for some donors at each locus, only the typed subset was used in association tests. In a later analysis, HLA-associated TCR beta chains showed more clonal expansion and lower generation probabilities than non-associated chains that were equally common. The sequencing pipeline was judged likely to have produced a cluster of highly shared sequence variants as a technical artifact.

The protocol used for the library was the immunoSEQ multiplex PCR assay. The multiplex PCR relied on a mix of 60 forward primers for TCR Vbeta segments and 13 reverse primers for TCR Jbeta segments. Amplification of the CDR3 region of rearranged TCR beta genes was performed with a multiplex PCR assay on genomic DNA. Amplified TCR beta libraries were sequenced as 87-base-pair reads on the Illumina HiSeq System. The study's own analysis went as follows. In a later analysis, tens of millions of unique TCR beta chains were counted across the 650 to 700 repertoires, and about 10 million of these chains were shared by at least two donors. Raw reads were error-corrected and collapsed into unique sequences with a nearest-neighbor algorithm that merged closely related sequences to remove PCR and sequencing errors. Alignment of CDR3 sequences to IMGT reference sequences was used to assign V, D and J gene segments. For a sequence to be retained, at least a six-nucleotide match to both a V gene segment and a J gene segment was required. A rearrangement was called productive if the CDR3 had no stop codons and remained in frame with V and J, and every other rearrangement was called non-productive. CDR3 was defined by IMGT convention, running from the second conserved V-encoded cysteine to the conserved J-encoded phenylalanine. Sequences without an unambiguous match to a single V gene segment were excluded from the earlier analysis of several hundred of the donors. An earlier analysis of over 450 of the donors classified V segments as functional when productive rearrangements were above 56.7% and as segregating when the standard deviation between donors was above 5%. A statistical classification framework was built for diagnosing cytomegalovirus status from the catalog of TCR beta chain sequences. In a later analysis, TCR nucleotide sequences were compared against IMGT/GENE-DB human TR gene sequences so that V and J genes could be assigned. A later analysis assigned CDR3 sequences and most-parsimonious VDJ recombination scenarios with the TCRdist pipeline. In a later analysis, every TCR beta chain was defined by the combination of its CDR3 amino acid sequence and its V-gene family, and reads without a unique V-gene family were dropped. As a way to deal with suspected cross-contamination and a sequencing artifact, a later analysis dropped over 550 nucleotide sequences that were highly shared and had low generation probability. For each public chain, a later analysis derived a clonal expansion index from normalized ranks of inferred template counts within each repertoire. Generation probabilities in a later analysis came from a VDJ recombination model fitted to out-of-frame rearrangements, and those results were checked against IGoR. A later analysis scored TCR-TCR, TCR-HLA and TCR-CMV co-occurrence with hypergeometric tests, applying a repertoire-size bias correction to TCR pairs. A later analysis estimated false discovery rates by permuting HLA or CMV assignments 20 times. In a later analysis, co-occurring TCRs were grouped using DBSCAN, and TCRdist sequence similarity was added for clustering within HLA-allele-positive subsets. Co-occurrence clustering excluded repertoires with fewer than 30,000 or more than 120,000 public chains, plus five with anomalous nucleotide sharing. The immuneACCESS repertoire file appears here via TCRdb, limited to in-frame rearrangements. These files lack a portion of the clones; in checked studies, under half of the deficit traces to unresolved V genes, and the cause of the others is not known. V, J and clone size reflect that table, while D and trimming were determined from the DNA. Present in this sample are about 130,000 clones, roughly 80% of which were seen just once. The ten most abundant clones make up 0.8% to 0.95% of the sample.

The germline ends are 10 bases apart after V is trimmed by 2 bases and J by 0 bases. Inclusive of the bounding cysteine and phenylalanine, the CDR3 is 14 residues long. The sequence is cut down to CDR3 DNA, 42 bases in frame from base 1. The CDR1 and CDR2 encoded by the germline V gene (reference sequence) are GTSNPN and SVGIG. The cohort consisted of 650 to 700 healthy bone marrow donors. At the time of sampling, all cohort members were nominally healthy, though unrecorded immune exposures were likely present. The donor was CMV seronegative and was included in the group of a few hundred seronegative cohort members. Every donor gave a peripheral blood sample, and the peripheral blood mononuclear cells from that sample were used for TCR beta sequencing. The Qiagen DNeasy Blood Extraction Kit was used to extract genomic DNA from the blood cell samples.

This sequence uses TRBV30 and TRBJ1-1; the D segment could be TRBD1, given 5 matching bases. The source material was PBMCs. This clonotype was sampled from an older woman in good health and CMV-seronegative. The nucleotide sequence reads TGTGCCTGGAGTTTGGACAACGTGAACACTGAAGCTTTCTTT. Its protein is CAWSLDNVNTEAFF.